The 21 T cell receptor beta chains reported below all come from one sample, sequenced in a study of T-cell memory formation after mild COVID-19. Using its own MiXCR run on the 5' RACE reads, TCRdb lists one record per CDR3 protein. This sample has approximately 190,000 distinct CDR3 sequences, with approximately 16% found just once. Sequenced: PBMCs or a T cell subset sorted from them (not recorded which). The receptors originated from an adult woman who had mild COVID-19 (a few samples of this study predate the infection). Cell type and time point are not known.

This clonotype has just a few counts. The chain is built from TRBV14 and TRBJ2-7; D unresolved. CDR1 is SGHDN, CDR2 FVKESK, per germline. The CDR3 sequence is 12 residues long. V lost 1 base and J 5 bases, leaving 6 bases between the germline ends. CDR3 residues: CASSQGRHEQYF. The DNA for the CDR3 is TGTGCCAGCAGCCAAGGACGCCACGAGCAGTACTTC.

The rearrangement uses TRBV4-1 and TRBJ2-5; 14 nucleotides agree with TRBD2. In germline, CDR1 is MGHRA, CDR2 YSYEKL. CDR3 size: 18 residues. J gave up 1 base and V 1 base, and 5 bases lay outside the gene matches. The CDR3 here is CASSQAPGLAGVQETQYF. For the CDR3, the DNA is TGCGCCAGCAGCCAAGCACCGGGACTAGCGGGGGTCCAAGAGACCCAGTACTTC.

This clonotype was found many times. The gene calls are TRBV5-1 and TRBJ2-5; D not resolved. Germline V gives CDR1 SGHRS, CDR2 YFSETQ. Trimming pared 4 bases from V and 5 bases from J, leaving 12 bases between. The CDR3 length is 13 residues. The CDR3 reads CASSPGHVETQYF. The CDR3 nucleotides are TGCGCCAGCAGCCCGGGCCACGTTGAGACCCAGTACTTC.

This clonotype has a handful of counts. The genes are TRBV19 and TRBJ2-7; D unclear. Trimming took 6 bases from V and 4 from J, leaving 16 bases between them. The CDR3 has 14 residues. Looked up from germline, CDR1 is LNHDA and CDR2 is SQIVND (reference sequence). The CDR3 region is CASSHPGRTYEQYF. For the CDR3, the DNA is TGTGCCAGTAGCCACCCCGGGCGGACGTACGAGCAGTACTTC.

This clonotype was counted between two and nine times. The rearrangement joins TRBV11-2 to TRBJ2-4, with 7 bases lining up with TRBD1. This CDR3 is built from 17 residues. After removal of 5 bases from V and 0 bases from J, the junction contained 10 bases not matched to a gene. CDR1 SGHAT and CDR2 FQNNGV come from the germline V gene. The CDR3 nucleotides read TGTGCCAGCAGCCCCTCGACAGGGATGATAGCCAAAAACATTCAGTACTTC. This gives the protein CASSPSTGMIAKNIQYF.

This clonotype occurred a few times. The rearrangement uses TRBV2 and TRBJ2-3, with D possibly being TRBD1 (6 bases). The germline gives CDR1 SNHLY, CDR2 FYNNEI. This CDR3 contains 15 residues. V lost 6 bases and J 3 bases, leaving 16 bases between the germline ends. CDR3 nucleotide sequence: TGTGCCAGCAGGCACAGGGTAATAAGTACAGATACGCAGTATTTT. Protein sequence: CASRHRVISTDTQYF.

The chain combines TRBV6-5 with TRBJ2-2; TRBD2 matches 7 bases. V shed 3 bases and J 5 bases; nucleotides not matched to a gene: 9. The CDR3 is made up of 16 amino acids. CDR1 and CDR2 (germline): MNHEY, SVGAGI. CDR3 sequence (DNA): TGTGCCAGCAGTTATATGGGAGGGCCGACGACCGGGGAGCTGTTTTTT. It codes for CASSYMGGPTTGELFF.

The CDR3 bases are TGTGCCCAAGGACTAGCGGGAGGTTCTGCAGATACGCAGTATTTT. Protein sequence: CAQGLAGGSADTQYF. J is TRBJ2-3 and V is TRBV30; 14 bases align to TRBD2. CDR3 length: 15 amino acids. Germline V gives CDR1 GTSNPN, CDR2 SVGIG (reference sequence). V was clipped by 8 bases and J by 4 bases; unmatched bases: 8. Full variable domain (outside the CDR3, taken from reference TRBV30 and TRBJ2-3): SQTIHQWPATLVQPVGSPLSLECTVEGTSNPNLYWYRQAAGRGLQLLFYSVGIGQISSEVPQNLSASRPQDRQFILSSKKLLLSDSGFYLCAQGLAGGSADTQYFGPGTRLTVL.

This clonotype was recorded a few times. Here the CDR3 reads CASSQGQGRSEQFF. For the CDR3, the DNA is TGTGCCAGCAGCCAGGGACAGGGGAGGAGTGAGCAGTTCTTC. The J gene is TRBJ2-1, the V gene TRBV3-1; 10 nucleotides align to TRBD1. J lost 9 bases, V lost 3 bases, and 5 bases had no gene match. The CDR3 runs to 14 residues. Germline CDR1 LGHDT, CDR2 YNNKEL (reference sequence).

This clonotype has a handful of counts. The chain recombines TRBV5-1 with TRBJ1-1; D perhaps matches TRBD1 (5 bases). Germline lookup yields CDR1 SGHRS and CDR2 YFSETQ. The germline V and J ends were trimmed by 2 bases and 2 bases, with 13 bases remaining between them. This CDR3 has 15 amino acids. The CDR3 sequence: CASSLRRGENTEAFF. The CDR3 region has the DNA TGCGCCAGCAGCTTAAGGCGGGGGGAAAACACTGAAGCTTTCTTT.

The sample holds a few counts of this clonotype. The chain employs TRBV27 and TRBJ1-6; D is perhaps TRBD1 (5 bases). The CDR3 is made up of 19 amino acids. V lost 2 bases and J 0 bases, leaving 17 bases between the germline ends. Looked up from germline, CDR1 is MNHEY and CDR2 is SMNVEV (reference sequence). CDR3 region: CASSLGGPRFGSYNSPLHF. The DNA for the CDR3 is TGTGCCAGCAGTTTAGGGGGACCGCGTTTTGGCTCCTATAATTCACCCCTCCACTTT.

The rearrangement links TRBV5-6 to TRBJ2-3, with D maybe TRBD2 (6 bases). V dropped 3 bases and J dropped 1 base, with 15 bases sitting between them. CDR1 is SGHDT, CDR2 YYEEEE, per germline. The CDR3 spans 16 residues. The CDR3 region has the DNA TGTGCCAGCAGCTGGCGCGGGACGAAACGCACAGATACGCAGTATTTT. It yields the protein CASSWRGTKRTDTQYF.

CDR3 loop: CASSLGWTTNGEQFF. CDR3 nucleotides: TGTGCCAGCAGCTTAGGGTGGACTACCAACGGTGAGCAGTTCTTC. The chain employs TRBV7-2 and TRBJ2-1; D is possibly TRBD2 (6 bases). Deletions cut 1 base from V and 9 bases from J, with 16 bases between. CDR1 and CDR2 from the germline V gene are SGHTA and FQGNSA. There are 15 residues in the CDR3.

The V call is TRBV14, the J call TRBJ1-2, with D tentatively TRBD1 (5 bases). Germline V gene data show CDR1 as SGHDN and CDR2 as FVKESK. The CDR3 is made up of 16 amino acids. Trimming left V 4 bases short and J 6 bases short, with 21 bases between. Here the CDR3 reads CASSRTGARASDGYTF. DNA for the CDR3: TGTGCCAGCAGCCGGACTGGGGCCAGGGCATCGGATGGCTACACCTTC.

The chain has TRBV12-3 or TRBV12-4 and TRBJ2-3, with D possibly matching TRBD2 (5 bases). Trimming left V 3 bases short and J 9 bases short, with 19 bases between. The CDR3 length is 15 residues. DNA for the CDR3: TGTGCCAGCAGTTTTTCTGGACTTACCATTGAGACGCAGTATTTT. Translated: CASSFSGLTIETQYF.

This sequence joins TRBV5-1 and TRBJ1-1; tentatively, D is TRBD1 (5 bases). The CDR3 runs to 15 residues. Germline lookup yields CDR1 SGHRS and CDR2 YFSETQ. The V gene lost 0 bases and the J gene lost 4 bases, with 13 bases spanning the gap. For the CDR3, the DNA is TGCGCCAGCAGCTTGGCCGGGGGGGTAAGCACTGAAGCTTTCTTT. The encoded protein is CASSLAGGVSTEAFF.

A few counts support this clonotype. The chain joins TRBV11-3 to TRBJ2-7; TRBD1 matches 10 bases. In germline, CDR1 is SGHNT, CDR2 YENEEA. The V segment lost 5 bases and the J segment 4 bases; nucleotides outside the gene matches: 11. The CDR3 has 16 residues. The CDR3 protein is CASSRTGGSAAYEQYF. In DNA, the CDR3 is TGTGCCAGCAGCCGGACAGGGGGATCCGCAGCGTACGAGCAGTACTTC.

Sample share makes this clonotype medium-sized. The V and J genes are TRBV18 and TRBJ2-2; no definite D call. The V and J ends lost 8 bases and 3 bases respectively, with 7 bases between them. Germline lookup yields CDR1 KGHSH and CDR2 LQKENI. The CDR3 consists of 12 residues. In nucleotides, the CDR3 is TGTGCCAGCAGCCCCTACACCGGGGAGCTGTTTTTT. Residues: CASSPYTGELFF.

The table lists this clonotype with a few counts. V gene TRBV18 combines with J gene TRBJ2-2, with TRBD2 matching over 9 bases. Germline V lookup: CDR1 KGHSH, CDR2 LQKENI. Losses at the gene ends were 6 bases for V and 6 bases for J; bases not matched to a gene: 8. This CDR3 is 15 amino acids long. The CDR3, as DNA: TGTGCCAGCTCGTTGACTAGCGGCTCGGCCGGGGAGCTGTTTTTT. It encodes CASSLTSGSAGELFF.

V gene TRBV5-8 combines with J gene TRBJ1-5, with D maybe TRBD1 (6 bases). V lost 4 bases and J 3 bases, leaving 14 bases between the germline ends. The germline CDR1 and CDR2 sequences are SGHTS and YDEGEE. There are 15 residues in the CDR3. CDR3 in DNA: TGTGCCAGCAGCCCGGGGGGGACACCCAATCAGCCCCAGCATTTT. Translating gives CASSPGGTPNQPQHF. The entire variable domain, with the rest obtained from reference TRBV5-8 and TRBJ1-5, is as follows: EAGVTQSPTHLIKTRGQQATLRCSPISGHTSVYWYQQALGLGLQFLLWYDEGEERNRGNFPPRFSGRQFPNYSSELNVNALELEDSALYLCASSPGGTPNQPQHFGDGTRLSIL.

This clonotype was observed a handful of times. The chain uses TRBV7-2 and TRBJ1-2; a weak D match, TRBD1 (6 bases). From germline, CDR1 is SGHTA and CDR2 FQGNSA. The CDR3 is made up of 14 amino acids. V was shortened by 5 bases and J by 3 bases, with 13 bases between the two germline ends. For the CDR3, the DNA is TGTGCCAGCAGCCCGACAGGACTGGACTATGGCTACACCTTC. Translating it yields CASSPTGLDYGYTF.